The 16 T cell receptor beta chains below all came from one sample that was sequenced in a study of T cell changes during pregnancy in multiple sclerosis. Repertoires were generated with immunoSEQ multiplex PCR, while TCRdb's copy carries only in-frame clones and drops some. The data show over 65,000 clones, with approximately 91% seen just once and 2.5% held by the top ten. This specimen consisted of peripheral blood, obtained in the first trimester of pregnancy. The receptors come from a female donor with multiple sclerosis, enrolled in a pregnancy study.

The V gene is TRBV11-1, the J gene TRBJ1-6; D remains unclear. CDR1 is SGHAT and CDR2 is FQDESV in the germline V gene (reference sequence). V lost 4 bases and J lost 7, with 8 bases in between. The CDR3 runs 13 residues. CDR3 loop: CASSSVLNSPLHF. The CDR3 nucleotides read TGTGCCAGCAGCTCAGTCCTGAATTCACCCCTCCACTTT.

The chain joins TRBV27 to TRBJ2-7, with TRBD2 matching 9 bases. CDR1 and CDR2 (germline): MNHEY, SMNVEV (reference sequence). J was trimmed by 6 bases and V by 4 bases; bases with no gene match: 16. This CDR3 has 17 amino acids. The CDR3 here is CASSSPASGASGREQYF. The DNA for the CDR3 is TGTGCCAGCAGTTCCCCGGCTAGCGGGGCCTCGGGGCGCGAGCAGTACTTC.

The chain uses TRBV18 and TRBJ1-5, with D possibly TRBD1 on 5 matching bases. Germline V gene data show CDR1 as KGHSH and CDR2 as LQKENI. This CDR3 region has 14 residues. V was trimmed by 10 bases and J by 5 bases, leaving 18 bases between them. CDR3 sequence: CATSSAGHDQPQHF. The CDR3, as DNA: TGTGCCACCTCCTCGGCAGGGCACGATCAGCCCCAGCATTTT.

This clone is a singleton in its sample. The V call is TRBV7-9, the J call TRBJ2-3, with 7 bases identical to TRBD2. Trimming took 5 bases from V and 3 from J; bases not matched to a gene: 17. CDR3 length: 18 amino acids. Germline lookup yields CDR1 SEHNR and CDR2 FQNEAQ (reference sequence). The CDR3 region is CASSLMRGSGLATDTQYF. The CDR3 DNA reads TGTGCCAGCAGCCTGATGCGGGGTAGCGGGTTAGCAACAGATACGCAGTATTTT. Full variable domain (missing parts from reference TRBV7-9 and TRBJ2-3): DTGVSQNPRHKITKRGQNVTFRCDPISEHNRLYWYRQTLGQGPEFLTYFQNEAQLEKSRLLSDRFSAERPKGSFSTLEIQRTEQGDSAMYLCASSLMRGSGLATDTQYFGPGTRLTVL.

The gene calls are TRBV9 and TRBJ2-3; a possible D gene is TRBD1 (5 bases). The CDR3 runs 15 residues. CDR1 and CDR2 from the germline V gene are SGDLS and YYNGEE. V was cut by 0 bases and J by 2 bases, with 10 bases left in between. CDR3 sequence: CASSVGGRNTDTQYF. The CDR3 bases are TGTGCCAGCAGCGTAGGGGGCAGGAACACAGATACGCAGTATTTT.

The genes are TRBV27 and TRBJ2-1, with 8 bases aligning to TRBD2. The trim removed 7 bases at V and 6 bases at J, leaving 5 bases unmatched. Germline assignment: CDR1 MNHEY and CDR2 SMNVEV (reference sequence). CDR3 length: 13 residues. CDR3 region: CASTVTSGNEQFF. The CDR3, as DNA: TGTGCCAGCACCGTCACTAGCGGCAATGAGCAGTTCTTC.

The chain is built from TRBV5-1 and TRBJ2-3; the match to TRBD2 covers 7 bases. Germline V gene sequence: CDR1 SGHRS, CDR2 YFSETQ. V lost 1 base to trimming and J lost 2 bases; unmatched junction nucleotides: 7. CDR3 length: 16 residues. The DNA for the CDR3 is TGCGCCAGCAGCTTGTTTGCGGGAGTGTCCACAGATACGCAGTATTTT. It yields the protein CASSLFAGVSTDTQYF. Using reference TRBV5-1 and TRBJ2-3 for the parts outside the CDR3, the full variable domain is KAGVTQTPRYLIKTRGQQVTLSCSPISGHRSVSWYQQTPGQGLQFLFEYFSETQRNKGNFPGRFSGRQFSNSRSEMNVSTLELGDSALYLCASSLFAGVSTDTQYFGPGTRLTVL.

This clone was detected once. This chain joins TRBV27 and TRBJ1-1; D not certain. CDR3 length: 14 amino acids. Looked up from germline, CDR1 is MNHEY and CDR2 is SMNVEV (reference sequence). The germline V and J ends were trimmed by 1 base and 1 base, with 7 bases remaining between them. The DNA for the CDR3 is TGTGCCAGCAGTTTATATTCATGGAACACTGAAGCTTTCTTT. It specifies CASSLYSWNTEAFF.

Here the CDR3 reads CASTRTGANYGYTF. CDR3 coding DNA: TGTGCCAGCACCCGGACAGGGGCGAACTATGGCTACACCTTC. The chain carries TRBV6-5 and TRBJ1-2, with 9 nucleotides matching TRBD1. Germline trimming cut 7 bases from V and 2 bases from J; bases unmatched to any gene: 5. The CDR3 consists of 14 residues. CDR1 is MNHEY, CDR2 SVGAGI, per germline.

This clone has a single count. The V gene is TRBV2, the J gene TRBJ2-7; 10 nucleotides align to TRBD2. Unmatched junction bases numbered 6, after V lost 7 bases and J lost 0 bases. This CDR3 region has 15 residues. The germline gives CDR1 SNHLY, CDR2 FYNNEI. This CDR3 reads CASNLSGGSSYEQYF. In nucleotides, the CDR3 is TGTGCCAGCAACCTTAGCGGGGGGAGCTCCTACGAGCAGTACTTC.

For the CDR3, the DNA is TGTGCCTGGAGTGCTAGCGGCTCCTACGAGCAGTACTTC. Amino acids: CAWSASGSYEQYF. V usage is TRBV30 and J usage is TRBJ2-7; 7 bases line up with TRBD2. The CDR3 length is 13 residues. V was pared by 1 base and J by 0 bases, with 0 bases of the junction left unmatched. Germline CDR1 GTSNPN, CDR2 SVGIG (reference sequence).

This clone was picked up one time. The CDR3 loop is CAISWQGNTGELFF. CDR3 DNA: TGTGCCATCAGTTGGCAGGGAAACACCGGGGAGCTGTTTTTT. The rearrangement joins TRBV10-3 to TRBJ2-2, with TRBD1 as a possible D gene (5 bases). Germline CDR1 and CDR2: ENHRY and SYGVKD. The V and J ends lost 5 bases and 2 bases respectively, with 9 bases between them. This CDR3 comprises 14 residues.

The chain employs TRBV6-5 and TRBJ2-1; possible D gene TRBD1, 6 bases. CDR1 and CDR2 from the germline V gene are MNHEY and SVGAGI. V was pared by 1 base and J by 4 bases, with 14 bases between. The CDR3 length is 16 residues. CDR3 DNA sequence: TGTGCCAGCAGTTACTTCACAGGGCCCCCGTACAATGAGCAGTTCTTC. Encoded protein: CASSYFTGPPYNEQFF.

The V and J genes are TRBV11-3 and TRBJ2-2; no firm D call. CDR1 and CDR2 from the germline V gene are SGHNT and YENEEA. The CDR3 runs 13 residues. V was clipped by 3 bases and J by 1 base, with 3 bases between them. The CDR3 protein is CASSFQNTGELFF. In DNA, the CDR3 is TGTGCCAGCAGCTTTCAGAACACCGGGGAGCTGTTTTTT.

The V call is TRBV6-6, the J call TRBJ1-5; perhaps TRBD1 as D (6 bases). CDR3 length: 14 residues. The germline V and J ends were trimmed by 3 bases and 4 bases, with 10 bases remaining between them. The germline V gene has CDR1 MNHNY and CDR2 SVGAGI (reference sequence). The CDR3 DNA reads TGTGCCAGCAGTTATAGGGGGGGGAATCAGCCCCAGCATTTT. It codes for CASSYRGGNQPQHF.

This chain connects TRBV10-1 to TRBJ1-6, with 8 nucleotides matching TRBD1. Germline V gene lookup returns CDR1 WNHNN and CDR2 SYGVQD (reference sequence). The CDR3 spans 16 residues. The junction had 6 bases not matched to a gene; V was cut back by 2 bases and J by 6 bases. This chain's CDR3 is CASSERWTGPNSPLHF. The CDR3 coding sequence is TGCGCCAGCAGTGAGCGATGGACAGGGCCTAATTCACCCCTCCACTTT.